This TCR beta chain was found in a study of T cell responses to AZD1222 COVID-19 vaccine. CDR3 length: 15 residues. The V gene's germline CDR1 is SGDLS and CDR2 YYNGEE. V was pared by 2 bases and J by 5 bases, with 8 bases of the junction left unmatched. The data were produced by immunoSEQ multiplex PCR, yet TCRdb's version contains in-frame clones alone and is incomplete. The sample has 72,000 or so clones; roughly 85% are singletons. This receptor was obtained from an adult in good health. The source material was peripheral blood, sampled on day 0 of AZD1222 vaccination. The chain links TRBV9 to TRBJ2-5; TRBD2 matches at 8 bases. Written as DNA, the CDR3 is TGTGCCAGCAGCGTCGGAGCGGGAGATGGGGAGACCCAGTACTTC. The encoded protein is CASSVGAGDGETQYF.